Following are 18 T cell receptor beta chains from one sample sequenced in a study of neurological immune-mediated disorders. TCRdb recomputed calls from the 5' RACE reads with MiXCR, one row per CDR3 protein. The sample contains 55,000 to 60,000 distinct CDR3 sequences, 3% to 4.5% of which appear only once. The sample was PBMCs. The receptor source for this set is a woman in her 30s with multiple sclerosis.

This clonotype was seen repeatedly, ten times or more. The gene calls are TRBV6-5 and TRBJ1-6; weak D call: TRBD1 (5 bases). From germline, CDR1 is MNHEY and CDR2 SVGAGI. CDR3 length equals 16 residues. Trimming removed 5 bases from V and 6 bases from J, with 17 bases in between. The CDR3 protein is CASSPGGGGPNSPLHF. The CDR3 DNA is TGTGCCAGCAGTCCCGGGGGGGGAGGGCCTAATTCACCCCTCCACTTT.

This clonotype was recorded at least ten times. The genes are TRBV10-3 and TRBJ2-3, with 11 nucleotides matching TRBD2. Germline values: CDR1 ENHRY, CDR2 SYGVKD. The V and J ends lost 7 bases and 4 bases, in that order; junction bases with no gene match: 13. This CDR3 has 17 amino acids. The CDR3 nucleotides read TGTGCCATCAAAACTAGCGGGGGCCGGGCTGAGGCAGATACGCAGTATTTT. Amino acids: CAIKTSGGRAEADTQYF.

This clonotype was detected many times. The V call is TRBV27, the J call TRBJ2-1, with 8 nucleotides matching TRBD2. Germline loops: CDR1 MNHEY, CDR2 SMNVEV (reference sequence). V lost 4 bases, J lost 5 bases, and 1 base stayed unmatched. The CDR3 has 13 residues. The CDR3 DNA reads TGTGCCAGCAGTTCGGGGGGGCACAATGAGCAGTTCTTC. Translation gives CASSSGGHNEQFF.

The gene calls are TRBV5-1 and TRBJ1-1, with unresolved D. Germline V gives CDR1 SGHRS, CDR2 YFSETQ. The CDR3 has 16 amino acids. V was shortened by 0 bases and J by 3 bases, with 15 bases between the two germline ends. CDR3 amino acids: CASSLGEIFLDTEAFF. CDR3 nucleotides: TGCGCCAGCAGCTTGGGGGAGATTTTCTTGGACACTGAAGCTTTCTTT.

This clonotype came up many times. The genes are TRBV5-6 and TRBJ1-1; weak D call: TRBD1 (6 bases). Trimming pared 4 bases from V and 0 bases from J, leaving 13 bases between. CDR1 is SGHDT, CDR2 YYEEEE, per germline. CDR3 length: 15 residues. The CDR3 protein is CASSRGSVLNTEAFF. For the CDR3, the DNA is TGTGCCAGCAGCAGGGGGAGCGTTTTGAACACTGAAGCTTTCTTT. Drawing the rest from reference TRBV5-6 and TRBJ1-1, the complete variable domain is DAGVTQSPTHLIKTRGQQVTLRCSPKSGHDTVSWYQQALGQGPQFIFQYYEEEERQRGNFPDRFSGHQFPNYSSELNVNALLLGDSALYLCASSRGSVLNTEAFFGQGTRLTVV.

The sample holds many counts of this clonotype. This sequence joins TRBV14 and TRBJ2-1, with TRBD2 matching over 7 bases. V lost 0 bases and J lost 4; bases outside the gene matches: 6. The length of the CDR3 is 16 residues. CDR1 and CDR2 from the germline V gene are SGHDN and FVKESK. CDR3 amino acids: CASSQDRPGRYNEQFF. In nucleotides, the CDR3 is TGTGCCAGCAGCCAAGATCGTCCCGGGAGGTACAATGAGCAGTTCTTC.

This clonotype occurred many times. The CDR3 is CASWGGTYEQYF. CDR3 bases: TGTGCCAGCTGGGGTGGAACCTACGAGCAGTACTTC. The chain is built from TRBV5-5 and TRBJ2-7; D is unclear. Germline values: CDR1 SGHKS, CDR2 YYEKEE (reference sequence). Trimming removed 7 bases at V and 2 bases at J, with 10 bases between. The CDR3 has 12 amino acids.

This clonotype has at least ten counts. For the CDR3, the DNA is TGTGCCAGCAGTCCCAAGGGGGTCGAGCAGTTCTTC. Its protein product is CASSPKGVEQFF. The V and J genes are TRBV28 and TRBJ2-1, with D possibly TRBD1 on 6 matching bases. Trimming took off 5 bases at V and 10 bases at J, with 12 bases between the two ends. Germline V gene lookup returns CDR1 MDHEN and CDR2 SYDVKM. This CDR3 spans 12 amino acids.

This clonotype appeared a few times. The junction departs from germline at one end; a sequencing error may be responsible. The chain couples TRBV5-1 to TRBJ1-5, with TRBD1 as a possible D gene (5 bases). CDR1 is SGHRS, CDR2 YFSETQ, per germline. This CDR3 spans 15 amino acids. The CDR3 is CASSLEGHSNQPQNF. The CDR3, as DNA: TGCGCCAGCAGCTTGGAAGGACATAGCAATCAGCCCCAGAATTTT.

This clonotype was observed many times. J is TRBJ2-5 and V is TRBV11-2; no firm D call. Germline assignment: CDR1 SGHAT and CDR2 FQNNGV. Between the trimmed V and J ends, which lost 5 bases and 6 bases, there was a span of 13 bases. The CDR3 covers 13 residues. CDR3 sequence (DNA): TGTGCCAGCAGCACTGGGGTAGGGCAGACCCAGTACTTC. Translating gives CASSTGVGQTQYF.

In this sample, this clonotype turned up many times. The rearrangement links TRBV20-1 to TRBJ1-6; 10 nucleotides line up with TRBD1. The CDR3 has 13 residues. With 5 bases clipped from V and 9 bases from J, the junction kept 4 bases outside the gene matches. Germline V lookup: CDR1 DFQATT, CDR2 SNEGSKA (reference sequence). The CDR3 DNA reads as TGCAGTGCTCAGACAGGGGGCGGTTCACCCCTCCACTTT. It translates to CSAQTGGGSPLHF.

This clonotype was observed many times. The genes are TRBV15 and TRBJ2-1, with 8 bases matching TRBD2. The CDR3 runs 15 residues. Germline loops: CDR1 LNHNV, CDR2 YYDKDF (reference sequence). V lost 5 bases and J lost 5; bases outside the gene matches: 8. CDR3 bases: TGTGCCACCAGCCTTGGTTCGGGAGGGAACAATGAGCAGTTCTTC. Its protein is CATSLGSGGNNEQFF.

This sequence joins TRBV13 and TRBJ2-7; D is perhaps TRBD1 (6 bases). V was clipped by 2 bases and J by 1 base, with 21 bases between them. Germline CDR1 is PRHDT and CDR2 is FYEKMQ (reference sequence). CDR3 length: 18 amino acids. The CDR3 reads CASSLRTVSLGTSYEQYF. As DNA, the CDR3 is TGTGCCAGCAGCTTACGTACAGTGAGTTTAGGGACATCCTACGAGCAGTACTTC.

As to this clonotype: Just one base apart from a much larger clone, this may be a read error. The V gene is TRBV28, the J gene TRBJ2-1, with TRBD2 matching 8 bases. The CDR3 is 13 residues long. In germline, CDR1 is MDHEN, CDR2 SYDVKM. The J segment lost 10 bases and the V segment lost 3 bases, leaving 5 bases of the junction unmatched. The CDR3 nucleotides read TGTGCCAGCAGTTTCACCGGGAGGGAAGAGCAGTTCTTC. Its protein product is CASSFTGREEQFF. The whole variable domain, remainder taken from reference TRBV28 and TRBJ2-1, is DVKVTQSSRYLVKRTGEKVFLECVQDMDHENMFWYRQDPGLGLRLIYFSYDVKMKEKGDIPEGYSVSREKKERFSLILESASTNQTSMYLCASSFTGREEQFFGPGTRLTVL.

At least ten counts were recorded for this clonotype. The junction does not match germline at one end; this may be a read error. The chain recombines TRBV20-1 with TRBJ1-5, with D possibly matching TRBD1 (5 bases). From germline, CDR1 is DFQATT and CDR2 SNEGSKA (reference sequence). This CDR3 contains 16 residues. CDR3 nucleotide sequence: TGCAGTGCTAGAGCCTCAGGGCCCTATAGCAATCAGCCCCAGAATTTT. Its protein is CSARASGPYSNQPQNF.

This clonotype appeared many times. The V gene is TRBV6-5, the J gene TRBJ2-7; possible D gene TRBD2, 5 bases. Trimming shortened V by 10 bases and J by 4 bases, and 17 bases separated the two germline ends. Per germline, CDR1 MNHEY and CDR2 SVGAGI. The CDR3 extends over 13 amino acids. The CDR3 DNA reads TGTGCCACCCACAGAGGTGGCGGGTACGAGCAGTACTTC. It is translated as CATHRGGGYEQYF.

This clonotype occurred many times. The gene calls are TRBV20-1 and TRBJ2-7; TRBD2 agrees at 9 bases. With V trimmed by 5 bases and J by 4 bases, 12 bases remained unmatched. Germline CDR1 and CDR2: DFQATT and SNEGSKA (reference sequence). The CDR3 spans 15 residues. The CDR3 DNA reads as TGCAGTGCTCCCTCCTATAGCGGGAGTGGGTACGAGCAGTACTTC. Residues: CSAPSYSGSGYEQYF.

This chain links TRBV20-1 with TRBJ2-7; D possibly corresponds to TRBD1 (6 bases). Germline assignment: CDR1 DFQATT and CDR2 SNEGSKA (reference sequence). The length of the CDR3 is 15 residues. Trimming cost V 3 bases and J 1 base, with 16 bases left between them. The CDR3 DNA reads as TGCAGTGCTAGTTCTCAGGGGCCGATTTCCTACGAGCAGTACTTC. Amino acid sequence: CSASSQGPISYEQYF.